These 26 T cell receptor beta chains originate from one sample sequenced in a study of blood T cell repertoires in COVID-19. Sequencing used immunoSEQ multiplex PCR; TCRdb keeps in-frame clones, though not all of them. This table has more than 150,000 clones, over 75% appearing once. The sequenced sample was PBMCs or T cells enriched from blood (not recorded which). The source is a man in his forties or fifties who had recovered from COVID-19.

The chain employs TRBV14 and TRBJ2-1; D is undetermined. This CDR3 has 15 residues. Germline V gene lookup returns CDR1 SGHDN and CDR2 FVKESK. V lost 1 base and J 9 bases, leaving 16 bases between the germline ends. The CDR3 loop is CASSQGDSGTIEQFF. The DNA of the CDR3 is TGTGCCAGCAGCCAAGGAGATTCAGGTACAATTGAGCAGTTCTTC.

J is TRBJ2-5 and V is TRBV6-5, with 8 positions matching TRBD1. Germline V gives CDR1 MNHEY, CDR2 SVGAGI. The CDR3 spans 13 residues. The ends lost 9 bases at V and 4 bases at J; junction bases unmatched: 7. CDR3 in amino acids: CASFQGAGETQYF. The CDR3 bases are TGTGCCAGTTTCCAGGGGGCCGGAGAGACCCAGTACTTC.

This clone was counted only a few times. The chain carries TRBV4-2 and TRBJ2-1, with 9 positions matching TRBD2. The CDR3 contains 14 residues. Germline loops: CDR1 LGHNA, CDR2 YNFKEQ. The V gene end was trimmed by 4 bases and the J gene end by 10 bases; junction bases not matched to a gene: 8. CDR3 protein: CASSRASGDGEQFF. As DNA, the CDR3 is TGTGCCAGCAGCCGAGCTAGCGGGGATGGGGAGCAGTTCTTC.

This chain links TRBV3-1 (or the pseudogene TRBV3-2) with TRBJ2-7; 8 nucleotides agree with TRBD1. CDR1 is LGHDT, CDR2 YNNKEL, per germline (reference sequence). The CDR3 totals 12 residues. The junction had 6 bases not matched to a gene; V was cut back by 3 bases and J by 11 bases. The CDR3 loop is CASSHGQGAEYF. The CDR3 DNA reads TGTGCCAGCAGCCATGGGCAGGGGGCGGAGTACTTC.

The genes are TRBV11-3 and TRBJ2-1; 7 nucleotides agree with TRBD2. J was trimmed by 8 bases and V by 1 base; bases with no gene match: 2. Germline values: CDR1 SGHNT, CDR2 YENEEA. CDR3 length: 13 residues. The CDR3 coding sequence is TGTGCCAGCAGCTTAGGAGGGAGGGATGAGCAGTTCTTC. It translates to CASSLGGRDEQFF.

This clone has a handful of counts. The rearrangement links TRBV28 to TRBJ2-7, with a tentative D call TRBD2 (5 bases). V lost 5 bases and J 2 bases, leaving 13 bases between the germline ends. This CDR3 has 14 amino acids. Germline-derived CDR1 and CDR2 are MDHEN and SYDVKM. CDR3 protein: CASSRGGYPYEQYF. DNA of the CDR3: TGTGCCAGCAGTCGCGGAGGATACCCCTACGAGCAGTACTTC.

This chain connects TRBV27 to TRBJ1-6, with a possible D match to TRBD1 (5 bases). CDR1 MNHEY and CDR2 SMNVEV come from the germline V gene (reference sequence). This CDR3 has 17 amino acids. V was cut by 4 bases and J by 0 bases, with 13 bases left in between. In DNA, the CDR3 is TGTGCCAGCAGTTCCTATTCGGGGGGCTCCTATAATTCACCCCTCCACTTT. It encodes CASSSYSGGSYNSPLHF.

This chain joins TRBV19 and TRBJ2-3; the D gene is possibly TRBD1 (6 bases). CDR3 length: 19 residues. The V end lost 3 bases, the J end lost 3 bases, and 25 bases lay between the germline ends. Germline V CDR1 and CDR2: LNHDA, SQIVND (reference sequence). The CDR3 DNA is TGTGCCAGTAGTATCCCGCAACTCAGCCCAGGGGAGTTGACAGATACGCAGTATTTT. Its protein product is CASSIPQLSPGELTDTQYF.

The CDR3 protein is CASSEGRGYGYTF. The CDR3 DNA is TGTGCCAGCAGTGAAGGCAGAGGCTATGGCTACACCTTC. The J gene is TRBJ1-2, the V gene TRBV2, with D unclear. The CDR3 loop spans 13 amino acids. Germline V gives CDR1 SNHLY, CDR2 FYNNEI. V shed 1 base and J shed 4 bases, with 7 bases lying between them.

CDR3 DNA sequence: TGTGCCAGCAGCTTGGAGGGCCGAGAGACCCAGTACTTC. Translation gives CASSLEGRETQYF. The chain combines TRBV7-3 with TRBJ2-5, with D perhaps TRBD2 (6 bases). Germline V gene lookup returns CDR1 SGHTA and CDR2 FQGTGA. The V end was cut by 3 bases, the J end by 4 bases, with 9 bases between. The CDR3 loop spans 13 amino acids.

This chain joins TRBV7-2 and TRBJ2-1, with TRBD2 identical over 9 bases. CDR3 length: 15 residues. CDR1 is SGHTA, CDR2 FQGNSA, per germline. V dropped 2 bases and J dropped 7; count of bases not matched to a gene: 6. CDR3 bases: TGTGCCAGCAGCTTAAGTGCTAGCGGGAAGAATGAGCAGTTCTTC. It codes for CASSLSASGKNEQFF.

This clone has just one count. The chain recombines TRBV7-9 with TRBJ2-4; 8 positions agree with TRBD2. In germline, CDR1 is SEHNR, CDR2 FQNEAQ (reference sequence). The V and J ends lost 6 bases and 8 bases, in that order; junction bases with no gene match: 9. The CDR3 length is 14 residues. The CDR3 sequence is CASRLESGSYIQYF. DNA for the CDR3: TGTGCCAGCAGACTGGAGAGCGGGAGTTACATTCAGTACTTC.

This clone occurred a few times. The chain employs TRBV30 and TRBJ2-7; the D gene is possibly TRBD1 (6 bases). V lost 8 bases to trimming and J lost 0 bases, with 11 bases between them. CDR3 length equals 12 residues. Germline values: CDR1 GTSNPN, CDR2 SVGIG (reference sequence). DNA for the CDR3: TGTGCCGCCCACAGGGACTCCTACGAGCAGTACTTC. This sequence encodes CAAHRDSYEQYF.

The V call is TRBV5-5, the J call TRBJ2-3, with 9 bases matching TRBD2. The CDR3 length is 19 residues. Per the germline V gene, CDR1 is SGHKS and CDR2 is YYEKEE (reference sequence). The V and J ends lost 0 bases and 6 bases, in that order; junction bases with no gene match: 17. The CDR3 loop is CASSLGGTREGRRGDTQYF. As DNA, the CDR3 is TGTGCCAGCAGCTTGGGAGGTACGCGGGAGGGCCGTAGAGGGGATACGCAGTATTTT.

The chain is built from TRBV13 and TRBJ1-1, with D perhaps TRBD1 (5 bases). V lost 1 base and J lost 4, with 10 bases in between. The CDR3 length is 14 residues. Germline CDR1 PRHDT, CDR2 FYEKMQ (reference sequence). The CDR3 reads CASSLERRGTEAFF. As DNA, the CDR3 is TGTGCCAGCAGCTTAGAGCGGAGGGGCACTGAAGCTTTCTTT.

The rearrangement joins TRBV29-1 to TRBJ1-2, with 7 bases lining up with TRBD1. Trimming cost V 4 bases and J 7 bases; bases outside gene matches: 6. This CDR3 has 12 amino acids. The V gene's germline CDR1 is SQVTM and CDR2 ANQGSEA. This CDR3 reads CSVVGQGGGYTF. The DNA for the CDR3 is TGCAGCGTTGTCGGGCAGGGGGGTGGCTACACCTTC. Combining the CDR3 with reference TRBV29-1 and TRBJ1-2 gives the whole variable domain SAVISQKPSRDICQRGTSLTIQCQVDSQVTMMFWYRQQPGQSLTLIATANQGSEATYESGFVIDKFPISRPNLTFSTLTVSNMSPEDSSIYLCSVVGQGGGYTFGSGTRLTVV.

This chain connects TRBV6-5 to TRBJ1-6, with 8 nucleotides matching TRBD1. After removal of 6 bases from V and 5 bases from J, the junction contained 3 bases not matched to a gene. The CDR3 runs 14 residues. Germline CDR1 and CDR2: MNHEY and SVGAGI. CDR3 bases: TGTGCCAGCAGCACCAGGGGGCATAATTCACCCCTCCACTTT. Protein sequence: CASSTRGHNSPLHF.

In this sample, this clone turned up a few times. The gene calls are TRBV6-4 and TRBJ1-1; weak D call: TRBD1 (6 bases). Per the germline V gene, CDR1 is MRHNA and CDR2 is SNTAGT. CDR3 length equals 12 residues. Trimming removed 6 bases at V and 3 bases at J, with 8 bases between. The CDR3 region has the DNA TGTGCCAGCAGCTCAGGGGACACTGAAGCTTTCTTT. Its translation is CASSSGDTEAFF.

This clone was counted a few times. The chain couples TRBV9 to TRBJ2-1; possible D gene TRBD2, 6 bases. V was clipped by 0 bases and J by 9 bases, with 16 bases between them. Germline CDR1 is SGDLS and CDR2 is YYNGEE. This CDR3 is built from 15 residues. The CDR3 protein is CASSVEDRGISEQFF. In DNA form, the CDR3 reads TGTGCCAGCAGCGTAGAGGACCGGGGGATCAGTGAGCAGTTCTTC.

The chain has TRBV19 and TRBJ1-2; TRBD1 is a possible D gene (5 bases). Trimming took 4 bases from V and 8 from J, leaving 14 bases between them. This CDR3 spans 13 amino acids. Germline CDR1 LNHDA, CDR2 SQIVND (reference sequence). DNA of the CDR3: TGTGCCAGTAGTAGGCAAGGGGTAGGAGGCTACACCTTC. Its translation: CASSRQGVGGYTF. The entire variable domain, with the rest obtained from reference TRBV19 and TRBJ1-2, is as follows: DGGITQSPKYLFRKEGQNVTLSCEQNLNHDAMYWYRQDPGQGLRLIYYSQIVNDFQKGDIAEGYSVSREKKESFPLTVTSAQKNPTAFYLCASSRQGVGGYTFGSGTRLTVV.

This clone has only one observation. This chain joins TRBV11-2 and TRBJ1-4; the match to TRBD1 covers 7 bases. The CDR3 is 16 amino acids. Germline assignment: CDR1 SGHAT and CDR2 FQNNGV. Unmatched junction bases numbered 13, after V lost 5 bases and J lost 7 bases. CDR3 protein: CASSQLQGYTVEKLFF. The DNA for the CDR3 is TGTGCCAGCAGCCAATTACAGGGGTATACGGTTGAAAAACTGTTTTTT.

This clone appeared a few times. The chain carries TRBV19 and TRBJ1-5; maybe TRBD1 (6 bases). V shed 6 bases and J shed 0 bases, with 15 bases lying between them. The germline V gene has CDR1 LNHDA and CDR2 SQIVND (reference sequence). CDR3 length equals 16 residues. The CDR3 DNA follows: TGTGCCAGTAGGAGCCGGGACAAATATAGCAATCAGCCCCAGCATTTT. Translated, it gives CASRSRDKYSNQPQHF.

The chain has TRBV5-1 and TRBJ1-1; unclear D gene. The V end lost 2 bases, the J end lost 0 bases, and 11 bases lay between the germline ends. The CDR3 is made up of 15 amino acids. The germline V gene encodes CDR1 SGHRS and CDR2 YFSETQ. The CDR3 coding sequence is TGCGCCAGCAGCTTCTCTCCCGGGTTGAACACTGAAGCTTTCTTT. Protein: CASSFSPGLNTEAFF.

This chain connects TRBV10-2 to TRBJ2-3, with 8 bases matching TRBD2. The CDR3 is 14 residues long. Trimming took 8 bases from V and 0 from J; bases not matched to a gene: 4. The germline V gene encodes CDR1 WSHSY and CDR2 SAAADI. CDR3 sequence (DNA): TGCGCCAGCGGGTTAGCGGGGAGCACAGATACGCAGTATTTT. Encoded protein: CASGLAGSTDTQYF.

This chain connects TRBV9 to TRBJ1-6; maybe TRBD1 (5 bases). CDR3 length: 14 amino acids. Trimming left V 5 bases short and J 6 bases short, with 12 bases between. Germline CDR1 reads SGDLS; CDR2 reads YYNGEE. CDR3 region: CASSGTSLNSPLHF. CDR3 nucleotides: TGTGCCAGCAGTGGGACTAGCCTTAATTCACCCCTCCACTTT.

This clone was recorded many times. The chain recombines TRBV6-2 or TRBV6-3 with TRBJ1-2; TRBD1 matches 9 bases. Germline V gives CDR1 MNHEY, CDR2 SVGEGT. Trimming at V came to 3 bases and at J to 7 bases, leaving 9 bases not matched to a gene. This CDR3 is 15 amino acids long. CDR3 residues: CASSYVGQGHTGYTF. CDR3 DNA sequence: TGTGCCAGCAGTTATGTGGGACAGGGCCATACTGGCTACACCTTC.